Listed below are T cell receptor beta chains from one sample, sequenced in a study of T cells after yellow fever vaccination. Each CDR3 protein gets one entry after TCRdb re-called the 5' RACE reads with MiXCR. This repertoire shows hundreds of thousands of distinct CDR3 sequences, around 20% found once; its top ten account for roughly a sixth. The specimen was PBMCs, collected before the yellow fever booster vaccination. The receptors originated from a man between 18 and 29 years old who received the YFV17D yellow fever vaccine. The CDR3 runs from the conserved cysteine through the conserved F or W. D genes are given only for firm matches. Expanded clones get a size class; other rows say once, few or many, or leave the size out.

TRBV18	many	.	TRBJ2-4	CASSPDRAKNIQYF	TGTGCCAGCTCACCAGACAGGGCCAAAAACATTCAGTACTTC
TRBV15	few	.	TRBJ2-5	CATSAEETQYF	TGTGCCACCAGCGCTGAGGAGACCCAGTACTTC
TRBV4-1	few	.	TRBJ2-5	CASSQDSAWETQYF	TGCGCCAGCAGCCAAGATTCGGCTTGGGAGACCCAGTACTTC
TRBV7-2	.	.	TRBJ1-4	CASSTQTVINEKLFF	TGTGCCAGCAGCACCCAGACAGTGATCAATGAAAAACTGTTTTTT
TRBV24-1	few	TRBD1	TRBJ2-3	CATSDGQGLADTQYF	TGTGCCACCAGTGACGGACAGGGACTGGCAGATACGCAGTATTTT
TRBV5-1	.	.	TRBJ1-1	CASSLSPAEAFF	TGCGCCAGCAGCTTAAGTCCGGCTGAAGCTTTCTTT
TRBV18	few	.	TRBJ1-3	CASSPPGLSGNTIYF	TGTGCCAGCTCACCACCGGGGCTTTCCGGAAACACCATATATTTT
TRBV7-9	.	.	TRBJ1-2	CASSLAIGLDNYGYTF	TGTGCCAGCAGCTTAGCTATAGGCCTTGATAACTATGGCTACACCTTC
TRBV4-3	.	.	TRBJ2-3	CASSPTRTDTQYF	TGCGCCAGCAGCCCAACAAGAACAGATACGCAGTATTTT
TRBV7-9	.	TRBD2	TRBJ2-5	CASTSRTSLLRETQYF	TGTGCCAGCACATCCAGGACTAGCCTCCTTAGAGAGACCCAGTACTTC
TRBV3-1	.	.	TRBJ2-5	CASRPAPQETQYF	TGTGCCAGCAGACCCGCCCCACAGGAGACCCAGTACTTC
TRBV7-8	.	.	TRBJ2-7	CASSLDGGWIVYEQYF	TGTGCCAGCAGCTTAGACGGGGGATGGATTGTCTACGAGCAGTACTTC
TRBV9	.	TRBD1	TRBJ2-7	CASSERQGALYEQYF	TGTGCCAGCAGCGAGCGACAGGGGGCTTTGTACGAGCAGTACTTC
TRBV7-3	many	.	TRBJ1-5	CASSQDIGQPQHF	TGTGCCAGCAGCCAAGACATAGGGCAGCCCCAGCATTTT
TRBV20-1	.	TRBD2	TRBJ2-5	CSAGGLEKRSQYF	TGCAGTGCTGGGGGACTAGAGAAGAGAAGCCAGTACTTC
TRBV20-1	few	.	TRBJ1-3	CSAEQGSGNTIYF	TGCAGTGCTGAACAGGGATCTGGAAACACCATATATTTT
TRBV4-1	.	TRBD1	TRBJ2-5	CASSLIQGSETQYF	TGCGCCAGCAGCCTCATACAGGGGTCAGAGACCCAGTACTTC
TRBV4-3	few	.	TRBJ1-4	CASSQVFPGEEKLFF	TGCGCCAGCAGCCAAGTATTTCCGGGGGAAGAAAAACTGTTTTTT
TRBV5-1	few	TRBD1	TRBJ2-7	CASARDRGRYEQYF	TGCGCCAGCGCCCGGGACAGGGGGCGATACGAGCAGTACTTC
TRBV6-6	once	.	TRBJ1-2	CASSALVTAGYTF	TGTGCCAGCAGTGCACTAGTGACAGCTGGCTACACCTTC
TRBV29-1	.	.	TRBJ2-3	CSGDGSTDTQYF	TGCAGCGGCGATGGGAGCACAGATACGCAGTATTTT
TRBV4-1	.	.	TRBJ1-1	CASSQVGGKNTEAFF	TGCGCCAGCAGCCAAGTAGGGGGGAAGAACACTGAAGCTTTCTTT
TRBV5-1	few	.	TRBJ1-2	CASSWVGERAYGYTF	TGCGCCAGCAGCTGGGTAGGGGAACGGGCCTATGGCTACACCTTC
TRBV12-3/TRBV12-4	.	.	TRBJ2-2	CASSNRDGTGELFF	TGTGCCAGCAGTAACAGGGACGGCACCGGGGAGCTGTTTTTT
TRBV25-1	few	.	TRBJ2-1	CASSPGRSEQFF	TGTGCCAGCAGTCCAGGGCGGAGTGAGCAGTTCTTC
TRBV2	few	.	TRBJ2-1	CASSGGTGEQFF	TGTGCCAGCAGTGGAGGTACGGGGGAGCAGTTCTTC
TRBV6-2/TRBV6-3	.	.	TRBJ1-2	CASSYNRHYGYTF	TGTGCCAGCAGTTACAACAGACACTATGGCTACACCTTC
TRBV4-3	many	.	TRBJ2-2	CASSQVGSPTNTGELFF	TGCGCCAGCAGCCAAGTGGGCAGCCCAACGAACACCGGGGAGCTGTTTTTT
TRBV4-3	many	.	TRBJ2-2	CASSQEIGGELFF	TGCGCCAGCAGCCAAGAAATCGGTGGGGAGCTGTTTTTT
TRBV6-5	few	.	TRBJ2-4	CASSRRGESKNIQYF	TGTGCCAGCAGCAGGAGGGGCGAATCCAAAAACATTCAGTACTTC
TRBV30	.	.	TRBJ1-2	CAWRDSYGYTF	TGTGCCTGGAGGGACAGCTATGGCTACACCTTC
TRBV7-2	.	.	TRBJ1-6	CASSFLRNSPLHF	TGTGCCAGCAGCTTCCTACGGAATTCACCCCTCCACTTT
TRBV3-2	few	.	TRBJ2-5	CARLDRPSGLFEETQYF	TGTGCCAGGCTTGATAGGCCTAGCGGATTATTCGAAGAGACCCAGTACTTC
TRBV6-5	many	.	TRBJ2-7	CASSYRGPSSYEQYF	TGTGCCAGCAGTTACCGGGGACCAAGCTCCTACGAGCAGTACTTC
TRBV5-1	.	.	TRBJ1-6	CASSLYRPGHSPLHF	TGCGCCAGCAGCTTATACCGCCCAGGACATTCACCCCTCCACTTT
TRBV7-2	.	.	TRBJ2-5	CASSSMYGGFQETQYF	TGTGCCAGCAGCTCCATGTATGGCGGATTCCAAGAGACCCAGTACTTC
TRBV2	.	TRBD1	TRBJ2-4	CASTGDRGILRGAKNIQYF	TGTGCCAGCACCGGGGACAGGGGGATTCTACGAGGAGCCAAAAACATTCAGTACTTC
TRBV4-3	many	.	TRBJ2-1	CASSQGLAYQNEQFF	TGCGCCAGCAGCCAAGGTTTAGCGTACCAGAATGAGCAGTTCTTC
TRBV7-6	.	.	TRBJ1-3	CASSLAPGLSGNTIYF	TGTGCCAGCAGCTTAGCACCGGGACTCTCTGGAAACACCATATATTTT
TRBV7-2	.	TRBD2	TRBJ2-3	CASSLAGGTGHTQYF	TGTGCCAGCAGCTTAGCGGGGGGGACCGGGCATACGCAGTATTTT
TRBV12-5	many	.	TRBJ2-1	CASGLGNNEQFF	TGTGCTAGTGGTTTGGGGAACAATGAGCAGTTCTTC
TRBV12-3/TRBV12-4	few	.	TRBJ2-2	CASSFVGNTGELFF	TGTGCCAGCAGTTTCGTTGGGAACACCGGGGAGCTGTTTTTT
TRBV7-8	.	.	TRBJ2-6	CASSLVTSGANVLTF	TGTGCCAGCAGCTTAGTTACCTCTGGGGCCAACGTCCTGACTTTC
TRBV6-5	.	.	TRBJ1-3	CASSYYGTPSGNTIYF	TGTGCCAGCAGTTACTACGGGACACCTTCTGGAAACACCATATATTTT
TRBV12-5	.	.	TRBJ1-5	CASGSDIPNQPQHF	TGTGCTAGTGGGTCGGACATCCCCAATCAGCCCCAGCATTTT